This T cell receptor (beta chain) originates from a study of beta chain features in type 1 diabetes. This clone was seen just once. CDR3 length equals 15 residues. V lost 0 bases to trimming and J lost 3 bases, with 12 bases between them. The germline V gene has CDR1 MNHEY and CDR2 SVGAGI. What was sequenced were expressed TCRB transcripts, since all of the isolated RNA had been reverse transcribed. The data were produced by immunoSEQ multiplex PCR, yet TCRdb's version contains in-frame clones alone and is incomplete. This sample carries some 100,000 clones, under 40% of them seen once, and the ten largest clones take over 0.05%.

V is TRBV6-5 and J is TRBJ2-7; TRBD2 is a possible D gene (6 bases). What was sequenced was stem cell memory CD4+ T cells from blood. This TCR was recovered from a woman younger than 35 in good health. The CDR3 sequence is CASSYSGSGLYEQYF. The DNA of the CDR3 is TGTGCCAGCAGTTACTCGGGCAGCGGGCTCTACGAGCAGTACTTC.